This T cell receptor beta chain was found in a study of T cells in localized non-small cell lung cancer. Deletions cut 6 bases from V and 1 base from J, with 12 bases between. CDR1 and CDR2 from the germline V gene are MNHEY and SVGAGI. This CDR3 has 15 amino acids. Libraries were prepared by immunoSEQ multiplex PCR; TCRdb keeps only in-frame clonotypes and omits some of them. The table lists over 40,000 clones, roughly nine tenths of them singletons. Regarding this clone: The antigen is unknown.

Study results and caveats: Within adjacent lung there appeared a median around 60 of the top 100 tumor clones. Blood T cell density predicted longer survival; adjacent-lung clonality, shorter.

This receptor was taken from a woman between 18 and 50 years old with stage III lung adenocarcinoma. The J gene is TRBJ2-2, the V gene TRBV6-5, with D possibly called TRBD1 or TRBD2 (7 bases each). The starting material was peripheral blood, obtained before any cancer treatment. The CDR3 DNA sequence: TGTGCCAGCAGGCAGGGGGGGCGGAACACCGGGGAGCTGTTTTTT. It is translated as CASRQGGRNTGELFF.